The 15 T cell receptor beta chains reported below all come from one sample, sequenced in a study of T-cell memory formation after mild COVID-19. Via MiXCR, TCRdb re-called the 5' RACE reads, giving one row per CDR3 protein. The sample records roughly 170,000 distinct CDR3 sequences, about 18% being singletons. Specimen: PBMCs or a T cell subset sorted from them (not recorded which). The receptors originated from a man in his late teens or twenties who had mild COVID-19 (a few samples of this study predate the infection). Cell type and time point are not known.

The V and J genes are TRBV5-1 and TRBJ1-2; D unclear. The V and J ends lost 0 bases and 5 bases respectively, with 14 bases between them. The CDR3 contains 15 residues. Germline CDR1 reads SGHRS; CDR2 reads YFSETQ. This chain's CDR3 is CASSLGPGAQYGYTF. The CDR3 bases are TGCGCCAGCAGCTTGGGTCCGGGAGCGCAATATGGCTACACCTTC.

DNA for the CDR3: TGTGCCTGCTGCCAAGGGACAACCGGGGAGCTGTTTTTT. The encoded protein is CACCQGTTGELFF. The chain has TRBV3-1 and TRBJ2-2; maybe TRBD1 (6 bases). V gave up 11 bases and J gave up 5 bases, with 15 bases separating them. Germline values: CDR1 LGHDT, CDR2 YNNKEL (reference sequence). The CDR3 contains 13 residues.

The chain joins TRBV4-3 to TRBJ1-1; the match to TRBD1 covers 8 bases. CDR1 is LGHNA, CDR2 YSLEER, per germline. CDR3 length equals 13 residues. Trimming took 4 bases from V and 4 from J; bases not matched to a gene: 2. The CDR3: CASSRQGLTEAFF. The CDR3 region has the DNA TGCGCCAGCAGCCGACAGGGGCTCACTGAAGCTTTCTTT.

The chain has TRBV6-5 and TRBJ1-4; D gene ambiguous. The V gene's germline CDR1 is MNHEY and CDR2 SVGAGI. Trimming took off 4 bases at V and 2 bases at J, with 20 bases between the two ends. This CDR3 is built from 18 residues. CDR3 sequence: CASSFWARAGVTNEKLFF. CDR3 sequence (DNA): TGTGCCAGCAGTTTTTGGGCACGGGCAGGAGTGACTAATGAAAAACTGTTTTTT.

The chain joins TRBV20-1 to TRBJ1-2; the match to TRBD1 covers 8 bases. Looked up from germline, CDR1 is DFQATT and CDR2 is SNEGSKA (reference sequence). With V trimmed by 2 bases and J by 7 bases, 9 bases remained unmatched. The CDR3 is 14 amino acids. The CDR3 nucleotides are TGCAGTGCTAGATCGACAGGGGCCTTTTTTGGCTACACCTTC. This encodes CSARSTGAFFGYTF.

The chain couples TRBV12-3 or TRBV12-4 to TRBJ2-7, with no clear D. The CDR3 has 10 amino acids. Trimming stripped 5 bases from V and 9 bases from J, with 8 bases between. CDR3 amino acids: CASSRVGQYF. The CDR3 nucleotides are TGTGCCAGCAGTCGGGTTGGGCAGTACTTC.

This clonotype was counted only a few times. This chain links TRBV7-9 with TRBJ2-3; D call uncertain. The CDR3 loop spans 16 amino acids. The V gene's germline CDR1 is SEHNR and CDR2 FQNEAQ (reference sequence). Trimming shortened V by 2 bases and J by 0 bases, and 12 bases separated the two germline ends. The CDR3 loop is CASSLSRGSSTDTQYF. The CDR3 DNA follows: TGTGCCAGCAGCTTATCTCGCGGATCCAGCACAGATACGCAGTATTTT.

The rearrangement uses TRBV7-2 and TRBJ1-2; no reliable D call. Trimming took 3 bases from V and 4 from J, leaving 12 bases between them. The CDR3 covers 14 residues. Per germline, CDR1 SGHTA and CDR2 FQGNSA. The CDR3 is CASSLTAGSYGYTF. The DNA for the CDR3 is TGTGCCAGCAGCTTGACGGCCGGGAGCTATGGCTACACCTTC. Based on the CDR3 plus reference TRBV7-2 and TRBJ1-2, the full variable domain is GAGVSQSPSNKVTEKGKDVELRCDPISGHTALYWYRQSLGQGLEFLIYFQGNSAPDKSGLPSDRFSAERTGGSVSTLTIQRTQQEDSAVYLCASSLTAGSYGYTFGSGTRLTVV.

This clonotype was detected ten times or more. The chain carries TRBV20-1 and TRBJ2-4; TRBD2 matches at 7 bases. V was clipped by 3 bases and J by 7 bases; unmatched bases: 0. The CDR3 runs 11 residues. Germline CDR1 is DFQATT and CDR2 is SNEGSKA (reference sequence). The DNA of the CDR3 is TGCAGTGCTAGGGGGGGGAACATTCAGTACTTC. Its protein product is CSARGGNIQYF.

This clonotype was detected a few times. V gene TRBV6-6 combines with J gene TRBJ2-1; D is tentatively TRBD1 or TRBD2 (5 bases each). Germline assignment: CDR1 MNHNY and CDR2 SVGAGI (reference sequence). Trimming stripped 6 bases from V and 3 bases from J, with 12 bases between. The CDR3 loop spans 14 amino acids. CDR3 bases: TGTGCCAGCAGAACCGGGACGGACTACAATGAGCAGTTCTTC. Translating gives CASRTGTDYNEQFF.

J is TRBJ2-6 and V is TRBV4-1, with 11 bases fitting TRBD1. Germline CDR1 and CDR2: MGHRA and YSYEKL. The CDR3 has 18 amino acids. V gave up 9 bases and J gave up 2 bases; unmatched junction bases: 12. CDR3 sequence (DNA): TGCGCCAGTCGCAGACCGGGACAGGGGGATCCTGGGGCCAACGTCCTGACTTTC. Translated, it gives CASRRPGQGDPGANVLTF.

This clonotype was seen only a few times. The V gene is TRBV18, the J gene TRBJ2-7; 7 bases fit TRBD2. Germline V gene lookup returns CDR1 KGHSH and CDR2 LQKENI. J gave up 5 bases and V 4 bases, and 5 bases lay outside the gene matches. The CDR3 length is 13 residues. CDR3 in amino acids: CASSRTAGDEQYV. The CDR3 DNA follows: TGTGCCAGCTCACGGACGGCGGGGGACGAGCAGTACGTC.

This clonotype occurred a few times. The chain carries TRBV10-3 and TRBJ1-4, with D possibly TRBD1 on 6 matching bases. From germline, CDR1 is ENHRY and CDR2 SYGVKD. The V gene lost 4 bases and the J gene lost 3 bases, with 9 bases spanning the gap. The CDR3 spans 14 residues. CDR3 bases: TGTGCCATCAGTGTTGACAGGCCTAATGAAAAACTGTTTTTT. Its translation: CAISVDRPNEKLFF.

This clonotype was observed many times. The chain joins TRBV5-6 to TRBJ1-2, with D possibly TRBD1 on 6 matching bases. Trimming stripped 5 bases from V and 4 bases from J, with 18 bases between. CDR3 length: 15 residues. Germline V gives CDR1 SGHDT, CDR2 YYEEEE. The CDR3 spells CASSLRGVGSYGYTF. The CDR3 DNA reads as TGTGCCAGCAGTCTGAGGGGGGTTGGAAGCTATGGCTACACCTTC.

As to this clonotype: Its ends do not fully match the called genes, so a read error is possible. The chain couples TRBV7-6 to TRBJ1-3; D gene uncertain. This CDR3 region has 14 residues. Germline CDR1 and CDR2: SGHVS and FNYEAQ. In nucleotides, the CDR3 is TGTTCCAGCGCTCAGGTGTACCCTGGAAACACCATATATTTT. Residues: CSSAQVYPGNTIYF. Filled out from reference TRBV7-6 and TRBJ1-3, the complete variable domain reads GAGVSQSPRYKVTKRGQDVALRCDPISGHVSLYWYRQALGQGPEFLTYFNYEAQQDKSGLPNDRFSAERPEGSISTLTIQRTEQRDSAMYRCSSAQVYPGNTIYFGEGSWLTVV.